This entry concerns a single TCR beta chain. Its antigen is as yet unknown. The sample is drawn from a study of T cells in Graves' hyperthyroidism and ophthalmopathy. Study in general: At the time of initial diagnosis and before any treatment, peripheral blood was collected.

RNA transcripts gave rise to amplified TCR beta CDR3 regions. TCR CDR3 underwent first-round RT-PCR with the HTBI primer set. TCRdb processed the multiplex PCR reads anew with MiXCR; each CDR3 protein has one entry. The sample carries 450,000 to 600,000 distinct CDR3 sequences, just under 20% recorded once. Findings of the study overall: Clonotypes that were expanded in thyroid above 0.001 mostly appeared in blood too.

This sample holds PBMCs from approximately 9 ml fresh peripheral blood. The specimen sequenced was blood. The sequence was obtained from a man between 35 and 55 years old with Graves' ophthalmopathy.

The CDR3 region is CASSPPTGGYTF. The CDR3 DNA reads as TGTGCCAGCAGCCCCCCGACTGGGGGCTACACCTTC. The gene calls are TRBV7-2 and TRBJ1-2; D call uncertain. With 5 bases removed from V and 8 bases from J, the gap between germline ends came to 12 bases. CDR3 size: 12 residues. The V gene's germline CDR1 is SGHTA and CDR2 FQGNSA.